This TCR beta chain stems from a study of human T cells and chemical hapten exposure (dated by TCRdb to 2020 to 2022). General notes on the study: For sensitization, 2% DPC in acetone was applied to a roughly 2 cm by roughly 2 cm area of upper inner arm skin. Around 29 alopecia patients provided blood for TCR sequencing at one to four time points (pre-sensitization, 2, 6 and 24 weeks). The libraries were sequenced as a pool, and the TCR yield per sample differed mostly because of small variations in library volumes within the pool. The mostly female patient cohort included alopecia areata with under or over 50% scalp involvement, alopecia totalis and alopecia universalis. This study followed changes in the peripheral blood TCR repertoire in vivo during primary and secondary sensitization of alopecia patients to the hapten diphenylcyclopropenone (DPC). Blood was sampled from patients pre-sensitization (week 0) and at 2, 6 and about 24 weeks after DPC sensitization. Throughout the study period of around 24 weeks, patients also received therapeutic DPC doses to the scalp every week. Patch testing on the upper back used Finn chambers containing 0.01% DPC, with scoring done after 6 days according to International Contact Dermatitis Research Group standards. Summary of the overall study and its limitations: Significantly more large CDR3 similarity clusters were formed by expanded TCRs than by pre-sensitization or healthy control sets, consistent with antigen-driven responses. The number of TCRs above 1 in 1000 frequency did not change with DPC sensitization; there was no evidence of global repertoire structure alterations. Patch test score was positively correlated with the number of PT1 expanded TCRs, with significance at thresholds 8, 16 and 32 but not at 4. After repeated subsampling, changes were observed in the strength of the expansion versus patch-test correlation and in the threshold at which the correlation became significant. Alopecia, a presumed autoimmune disease, was present in all patients, so the immune response of the patients might differ from that of healthy individuals.

Libraries were prepared through RACE. TCRdb shows the sequencer as NextSeq 500. During library preparation, unique molecular identifiers were attached to individual cDNA molecules so that TCRs could be counted in a quantitative, reproducible way. Both TCR alpha and TCR beta chains were sequenced from each blood RNA sample. The original methods were these. A median of roughly 100,000 TCRs per sample was observed, with a range of roughly 20,000 to 700,000. The Decombinator software suite was used to annotate V, J and CDR3 in the TCR reads. Every sample was subsampled to the same number of TCRs (28,000) for the PS versus PT1 abundance plots. Expanded TCRs were defined as absent before sensitization and observed at least eight times at the 2-week time point. Through fastp at Q25 and MiXCR, TCRdb rebuilt clones from the public reads, retaining in-frame beta chains. For every CDR3 protein sequence, its rows merge into one entry that carries the most common genes and DNA. Here the V and J calls rest on TCRdb's processing, not on the authors' analysis. The sample table lists 95,000 to 150,000 distinct CDR3 sequences, 10% to 12% of them with a count of one. The ten largest clones represent over 2% of the sample.

The germline V gene (reference sequence) gives CDR1 as SEHNR and CDR2 as FQNEAQ. Clipping removes 5 bases from V and 4 bases from J, with 7 as the unmatched junction base count. Measured from the cysteine to the phenylalanine, the CDR3 is 15 residues long. Only the CDR3 DNA stays, 45 bases, in frame from base 1. In light of the paper, this sample's time point label describes: patch test 3, about 24 weeks after DPC sensitization. Per the publication, the treatment or condition label means: therapeutic diphenylcyclopropenone sensitization with weekly scalp DPC. At each patch-test visit, blood was drawn before the patch test was applied. Patients were eligible if aged 18 to 70, diagnosed with alopecia and judged suitable for DPC therapy, and pregnant patients were excluded. Total RNA was extracted from unfractionated whole blood collected in Tempus Blood RNA tubes. This clonotype was detected only a few times. It lacks a known antigen. Nothing much larger sits one base from this clone, and base qualities are not available.

The sequencing used whole blood, collected in connection with sensitization to the hapten diphenylcyclopropenone (DPC). The sequence was collected from a woman between 50 and 59 years old with alopecia areata. Some clones in this sample may be carry-over from other donors' samples. This chain is built from TRBV7-9 and TRBJ1-5, with 8 central nucleotides matching TRBD1. Read as DNA, the sequence is TGTGCCAGCAGCGGTGGACAGGGACCAAATCAGCCCCAGCATTTT. This is translated as CASSGGQGPNQPQHF.